This T cell receptor beta chain was documented in a study of T cell responses to AZD1222 COVID-19 vaccine. The protocol was immunoSEQ multiplex PCR, while the TCRdb copy is restricted to in-frame clones and leaves out a portion. In the table there are 150,000 to 200,000 clones, roughly nine tenths of which are singletons. Findings and caveats of the study: The number of AZD1222 recipients seropositive at baseline was only five to seven.

Regarding this clone: The antigen remains undetermined.

The length of the CDR3 is 18 residues. The TCR originated in an adult in good health. The specimen comprised peripheral blood, sampled on day 0 of AZD1222 vaccination. The chain carries TRBV1 and TRBJ2-1; the tabulated D call, TRBD2, remains unverified against the DNA. TRBV1 is annotated as a pseudogene. Here the CDR3 DNA reads TGCACCAGCATCTCCCCGCCCAGCGGGAGGGCCTCCTACAATGAGCAGTTCTTC. This sequence encodes CTSISPPSGRASYNEQFF.